The T cell receptor beta chain under discussion was sequenced for a study of vaccination and CD4 T cells after COVID-19. The V gene lost 7 bases and the J gene lost 0 bases, with 10 bases spanning the gap. There are 14 residues in the CDR3. Germline V lookup: CDR1 SNHLY, CDR2 FYNNEI. Cultured CD4+ T-cell DNA underwent Oncomine TCR Beta short-read sequencing. TCRdb fed the PCR reads into MiXCR, producing one record per CDR3 protein. The table records some 12,000 distinct CDR3 sequences, approximately 60% of them present only once. Details on this clonotype: Its antigen is not known.

Treatment: roughly 10-day PBMC culture with coronavirus spike peptide pools or control peptides (ViraFEST assay). Sequencing was carried out using CD4+ T cells from blood, cultured in vitro. V gene TRBV2 combines with J gene TRBJ1-5, with a possible D match to TRBD1 (6 bases). This TCR was sampled from a human donor who had recovered from COVID-19. The CDR3 sequence is CASTGQNSNQPQHF. The CDR3 nucleotides read TGTGCCAGCACTGGACAGAATAGCAATCAGCCCCAGCATTTT.